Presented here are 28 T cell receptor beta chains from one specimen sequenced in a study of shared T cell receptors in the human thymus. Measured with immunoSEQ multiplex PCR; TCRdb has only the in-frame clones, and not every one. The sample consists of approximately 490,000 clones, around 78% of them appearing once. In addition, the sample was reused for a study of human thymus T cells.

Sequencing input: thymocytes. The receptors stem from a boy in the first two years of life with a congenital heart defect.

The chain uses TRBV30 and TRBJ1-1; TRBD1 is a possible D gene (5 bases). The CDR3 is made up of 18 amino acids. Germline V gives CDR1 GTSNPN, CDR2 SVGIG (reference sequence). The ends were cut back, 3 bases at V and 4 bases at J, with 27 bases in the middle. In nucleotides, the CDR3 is TGTGCCTGGAGGCCATGTCGGCAGGGAAATTTCCTCGGCACTGAAGCTTTCTTT. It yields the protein CAWRPCRQGNFLGTEAFF.

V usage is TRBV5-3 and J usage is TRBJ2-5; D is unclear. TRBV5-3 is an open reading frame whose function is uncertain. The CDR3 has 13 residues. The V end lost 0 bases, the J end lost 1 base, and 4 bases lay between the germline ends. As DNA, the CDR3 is TGTGCCAGAAGCTTGGACGGCCAAGAGACCCAGTACTTC. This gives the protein CARSLDGQETQYF.

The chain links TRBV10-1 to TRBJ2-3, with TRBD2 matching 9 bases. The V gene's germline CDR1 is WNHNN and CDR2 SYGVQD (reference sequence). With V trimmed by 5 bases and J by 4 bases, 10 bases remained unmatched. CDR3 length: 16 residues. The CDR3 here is CASSRETSGGSDTQYF. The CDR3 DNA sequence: TGCGCCAGCAGTCGCGAGACTAGCGGTGGGTCAGATACGCAGTATTTT.

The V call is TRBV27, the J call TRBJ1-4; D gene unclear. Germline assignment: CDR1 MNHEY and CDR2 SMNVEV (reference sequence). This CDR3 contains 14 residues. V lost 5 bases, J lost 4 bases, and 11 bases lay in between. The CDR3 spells CASSPGGLNEKLFF. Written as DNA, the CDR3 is TGTGCCAGCAGTCCCGGCGGGCTTAATGAAAAACTGTTTTTT.

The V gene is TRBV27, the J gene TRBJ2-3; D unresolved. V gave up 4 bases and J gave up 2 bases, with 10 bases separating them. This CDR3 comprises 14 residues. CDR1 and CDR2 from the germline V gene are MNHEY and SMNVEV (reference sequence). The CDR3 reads CASSCHSSTDTQYF. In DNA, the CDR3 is TGTGCCAGCAGTTGCCATAGTTCCACAGATACGCAGTATTTT.

CDR3: CATAGGGPTNEKLFF. CDR3 nucleotide sequence: TGTGCCACCGCGGGCGGGGGCCCAACTAATGAAAAACTGTTTTTT. The V call is TRBV19, the J call TRBJ1-4, with D possibly matching TRBD1 (6 bases). Germline V gives CDR1 LNHDA, CDR2 SQIVND (reference sequence). The germline V and J ends were trimmed by 10 bases and 0 bases, with 15 bases remaining between them. The CDR3 contains 15 residues. The complete variable domain, with remaining parts taken from reference TRBV19 and TRBJ1-4, reads DGGITQSPKYLFRKEGQNVTLSCEQNLNHDAMYWYRQDPGQGLRLIYYSQIVNDFQKGDIAEGYSVSREKKESFPLTVTSAQKNPTAFYLCATAGGGPTNEKLFFGSGTQLSVL.

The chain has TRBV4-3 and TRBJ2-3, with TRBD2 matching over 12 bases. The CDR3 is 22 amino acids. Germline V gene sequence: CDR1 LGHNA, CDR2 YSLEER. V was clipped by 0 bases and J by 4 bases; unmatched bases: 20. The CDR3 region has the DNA TGCGCCAGCAGCCAAGACGGGGCACTAGCGGGAGGTATGGATCATAGGGCAGATACGCAGTATTTT. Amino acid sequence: CASSQDGALAGGMDHRADTQYF.

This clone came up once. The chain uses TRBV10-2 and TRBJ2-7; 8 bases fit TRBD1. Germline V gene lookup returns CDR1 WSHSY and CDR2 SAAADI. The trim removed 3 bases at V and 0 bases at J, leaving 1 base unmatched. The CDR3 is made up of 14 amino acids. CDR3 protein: CASSDRGPSYEQYF. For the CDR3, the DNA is TGCGCCAGCAGTGACAGGGGGCCCTCCTACGAGCAGTACTTC.

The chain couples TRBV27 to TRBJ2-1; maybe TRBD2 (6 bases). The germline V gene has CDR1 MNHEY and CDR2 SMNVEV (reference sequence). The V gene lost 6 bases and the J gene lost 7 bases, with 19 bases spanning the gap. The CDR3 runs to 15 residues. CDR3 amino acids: CASSPPWRETNEQFF. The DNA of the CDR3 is TGTGCCAGCAGCCCTCCCTGGCGGGAAACGAATGAGCAGTTCTTC.

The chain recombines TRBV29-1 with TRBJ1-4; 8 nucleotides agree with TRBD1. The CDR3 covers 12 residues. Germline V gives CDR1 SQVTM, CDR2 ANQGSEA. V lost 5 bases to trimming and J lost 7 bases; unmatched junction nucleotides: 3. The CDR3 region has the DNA TGCAGCGTTAGTCAGGGGGCTGAAAAACTGTTTTTT. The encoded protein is CSVSQGAEKLFF.

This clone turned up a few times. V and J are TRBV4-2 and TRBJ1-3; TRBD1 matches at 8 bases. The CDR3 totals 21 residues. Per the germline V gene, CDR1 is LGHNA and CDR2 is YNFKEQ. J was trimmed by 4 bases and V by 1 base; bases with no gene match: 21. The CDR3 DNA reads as TGTGCCAGCAGCCAAGGGTCCCCCACCTTTAAACAGGGGGTTGGAGGAAACACCATATATTTT. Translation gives CASSQGSPTFKQGVGGNTIYF.

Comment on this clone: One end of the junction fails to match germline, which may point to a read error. CDR3: CASSQGGDGTLNF. CDR3 in DNA: TGTGCCAGCAGCCAAGGTGGGGATGGGACTCTTAACTTC. The J gene is TRBJ2-5, the V gene TRBV4-2, with D tentatively TRBD2 (6 bases). The CDR3 is 13 residues long. Germline CDR1 and CDR2: LGHNA and YNFKEQ.

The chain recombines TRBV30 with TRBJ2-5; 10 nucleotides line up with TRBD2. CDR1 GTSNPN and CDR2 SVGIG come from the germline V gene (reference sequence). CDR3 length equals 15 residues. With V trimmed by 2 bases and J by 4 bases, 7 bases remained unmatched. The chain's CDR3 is CAWSSSGSVGETQYF. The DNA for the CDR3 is TGTGCCTGGAGTTCTAGCGGGAGTGTCGGAGAGACCCAGTACTTC.

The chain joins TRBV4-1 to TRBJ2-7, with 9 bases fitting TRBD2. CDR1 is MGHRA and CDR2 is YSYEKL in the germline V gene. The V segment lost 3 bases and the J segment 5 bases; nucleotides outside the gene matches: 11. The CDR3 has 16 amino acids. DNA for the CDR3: TGCGCCAGCAGCCAGCCATGGCGGGGGGGCCTGGACGAGCAGTACTTC. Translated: CASSQPWRGGLDEQYF.

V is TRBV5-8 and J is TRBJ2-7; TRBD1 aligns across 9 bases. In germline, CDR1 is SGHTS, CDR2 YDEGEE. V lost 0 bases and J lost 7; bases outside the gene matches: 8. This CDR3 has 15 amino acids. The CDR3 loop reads CASSLGGTGYSEQYF. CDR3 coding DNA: TGTGCCAGCAGCTTGGGTGGGACAGGGTATAGTGAGCAGTACTTC.

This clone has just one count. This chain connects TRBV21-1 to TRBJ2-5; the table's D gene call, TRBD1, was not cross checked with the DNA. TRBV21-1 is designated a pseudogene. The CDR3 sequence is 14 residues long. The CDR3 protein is CASSKAGRVGTQYF. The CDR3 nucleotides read TGTGCCAGCAGCAAAGCAGGCAGGGTAGGGACCCAGTACTTC.

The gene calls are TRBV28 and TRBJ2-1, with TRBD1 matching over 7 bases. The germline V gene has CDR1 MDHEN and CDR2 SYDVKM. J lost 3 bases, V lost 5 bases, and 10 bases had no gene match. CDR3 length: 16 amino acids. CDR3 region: CASSPSTGPNYNEQFF. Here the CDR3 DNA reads TGTGCCAGCAGTCCCTCGACAGGGCCTAACTACAATGAGCAGTTCTTC. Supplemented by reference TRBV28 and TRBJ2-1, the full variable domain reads DVKVTQSSRYLVKRTGEKVFLECVQDMDHENMFWYRQDPGLGLRLIYFSYDVKMKEKGDIPEGYSVSREKKERFSLILESASTNQTSMYLCASSPSTGPNYNEQFFGPGTRLTVL.

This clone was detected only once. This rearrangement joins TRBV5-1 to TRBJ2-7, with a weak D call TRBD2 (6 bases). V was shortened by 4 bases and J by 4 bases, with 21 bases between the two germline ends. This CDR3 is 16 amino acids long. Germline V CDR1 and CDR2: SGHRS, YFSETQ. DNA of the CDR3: TGCGCCAGCAGCCCCCGTGGCGCGGGGAGCGCGTACGAGCAGTACTTC. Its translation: CASSPRGAGSAYEQYF.

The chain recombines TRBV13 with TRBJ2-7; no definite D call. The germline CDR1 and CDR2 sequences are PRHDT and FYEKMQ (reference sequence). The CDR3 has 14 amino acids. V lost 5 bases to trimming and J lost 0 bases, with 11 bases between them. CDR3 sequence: CASSRLSASYEQYF. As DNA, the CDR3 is TGTGCCAGCAGCCGCCTAAGCGCCTCCTACGAGCAGTACTTC.

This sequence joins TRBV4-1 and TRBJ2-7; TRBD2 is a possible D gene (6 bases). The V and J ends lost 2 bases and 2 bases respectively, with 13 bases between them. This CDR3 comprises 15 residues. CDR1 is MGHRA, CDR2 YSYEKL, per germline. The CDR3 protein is CASSQLAQGTYEQYF. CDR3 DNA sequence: TGCGCCAGCAGCCAACTAGCGCAAGGGACCTACGAGCAGTACTTC.

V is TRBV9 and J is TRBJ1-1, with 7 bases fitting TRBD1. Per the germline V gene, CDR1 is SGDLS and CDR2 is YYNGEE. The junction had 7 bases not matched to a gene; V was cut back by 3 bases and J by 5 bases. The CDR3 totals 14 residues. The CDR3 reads CASSGTGVGTEAFF. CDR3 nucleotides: TGTGCCAGCAGCGGTACAGGGGTTGGAACTGAAGCTTTCTTT.

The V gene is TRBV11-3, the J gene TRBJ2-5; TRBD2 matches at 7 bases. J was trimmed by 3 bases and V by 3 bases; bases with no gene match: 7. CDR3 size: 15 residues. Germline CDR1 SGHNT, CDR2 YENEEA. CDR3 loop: CASSFPSRGEETQYF. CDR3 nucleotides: TGTGCCAGCAGCTTTCCCTCCCGGGGGGAAGAGACCCAGTACTTC.

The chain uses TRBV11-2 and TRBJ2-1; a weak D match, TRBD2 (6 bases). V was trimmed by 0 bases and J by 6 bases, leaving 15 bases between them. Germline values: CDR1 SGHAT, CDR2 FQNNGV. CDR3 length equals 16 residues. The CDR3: CASSLEVAGKSNEQFF. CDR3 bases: TGTGCCAGCAGCTTAGAGGTGGCGGGAAAGAGCAATGAGCAGTTCTTC.

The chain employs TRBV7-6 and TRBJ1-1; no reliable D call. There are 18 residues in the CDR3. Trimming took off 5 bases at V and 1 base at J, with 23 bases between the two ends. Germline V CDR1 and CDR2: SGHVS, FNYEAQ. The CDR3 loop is CASSPGHRGPQANTEAFF. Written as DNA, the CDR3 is TGTGCCAGCAGCCCCGGCCATCGGGGTCCACAAGCGAACACTGAAGCTTTCTTT.

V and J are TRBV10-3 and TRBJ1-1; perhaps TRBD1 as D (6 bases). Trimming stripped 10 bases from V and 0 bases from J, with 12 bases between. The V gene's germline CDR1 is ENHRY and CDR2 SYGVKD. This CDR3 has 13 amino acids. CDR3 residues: CATWTALNTEAFF. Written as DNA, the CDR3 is TGTGCCACCTGGACAGCGCTGAACACTGAAGCTTTCTTT.

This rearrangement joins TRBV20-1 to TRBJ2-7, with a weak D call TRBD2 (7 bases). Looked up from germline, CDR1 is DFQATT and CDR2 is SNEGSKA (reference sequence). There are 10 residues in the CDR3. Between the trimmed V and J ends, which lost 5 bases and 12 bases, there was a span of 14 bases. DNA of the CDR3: TGCAGTGCTGGGGGGGGGCGGCCGTACTTC. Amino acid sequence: CSAGGGRPYF.

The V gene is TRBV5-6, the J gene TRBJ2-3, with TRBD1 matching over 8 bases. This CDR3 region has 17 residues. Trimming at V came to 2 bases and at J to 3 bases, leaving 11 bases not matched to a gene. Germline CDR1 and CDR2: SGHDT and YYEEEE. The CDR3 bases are TGTGCCAGCAGCTTTGAACGTGACAGGGGTTGGACAGATACGCAGTATTTT. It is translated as CASSFERDRGWTDTQYF.

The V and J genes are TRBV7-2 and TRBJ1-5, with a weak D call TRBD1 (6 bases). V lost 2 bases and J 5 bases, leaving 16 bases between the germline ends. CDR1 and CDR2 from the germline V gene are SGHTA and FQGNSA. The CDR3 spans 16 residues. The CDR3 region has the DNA TGTGCCAGCAGCTTACCTTCAAGGGACAATGATCAGCCCCAGCATTTT. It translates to CASSLPSRDNDQPQHF.